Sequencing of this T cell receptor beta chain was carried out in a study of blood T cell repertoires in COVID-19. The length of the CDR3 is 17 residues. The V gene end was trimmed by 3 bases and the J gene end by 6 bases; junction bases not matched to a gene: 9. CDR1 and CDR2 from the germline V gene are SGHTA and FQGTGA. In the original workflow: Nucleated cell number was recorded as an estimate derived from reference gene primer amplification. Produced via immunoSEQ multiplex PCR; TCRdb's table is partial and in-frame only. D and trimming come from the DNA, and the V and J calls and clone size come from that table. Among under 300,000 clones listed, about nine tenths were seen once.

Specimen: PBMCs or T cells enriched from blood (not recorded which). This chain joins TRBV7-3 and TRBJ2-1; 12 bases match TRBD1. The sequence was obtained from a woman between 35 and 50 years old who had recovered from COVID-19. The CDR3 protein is CASSLSNRDRGLNEQFF. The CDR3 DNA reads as TGTGCCAGCAGCTTGAGTAATCGGGACAGGGGGCTCAATGAGCAGTTCTTC.